What follows are 14 T cell receptor beta chains derived from one specimen sequenced in a study of blood T cell repertoires in COVID-19. Measured with immunoSEQ multiplex PCR; TCRdb has only the in-frame clones, and not every one. The repertoire has 150,000 to 200,000 clones, 86% of them found once; the top ten carry roughly 2.9%. Sequencing was carried out using peripheral blood. The receptors were sampled from a woman in her thirties with active or convalescent COVID-19.

The rearrangement joins TRBV25-1 to TRBJ1-4; 7 bases map to TRBD1. The V and J ends lost 3 bases and 0 bases, in that order; junction bases with no gene match: 4. The CDR3 contains 16 residues. Germline CDR1 is MGHDK and CDR2 is SYGVNS. The CDR3, as DNA: TGTGCCAGCAGTGACCCCGGACAGGCAACTAATGAAAAACTGTTTTTT. Amino acid sequence: CASSDPGQATNEKLFF.

The V and J genes are TRBV9 and TRBJ2-4, with D maybe TRBD1 (5 bases). The ends were cut back, 0 bases at V and 0 bases at J, with 10 bases in the middle. The CDR3 totals 16 residues. The germline gives CDR1 SGDLS, CDR2 YYNGEE. The CDR3 sequence: CASSVGRTIAKNIQYF. The CDR3 DNA sequence: TGTGCCAGCAGCGTAGGACGGACAATAGCCAAAAACATTCAGTACTTC.

This chain uses TRBV4-1 with TRBJ2-1; possible D gene TRBD2, 6 bases. Germline V gives CDR1 MGHRA, CDR2 YSYEKL. V lost 0 bases, J lost 5 bases, and 14 bases lay in between. The CDR3 is made up of 16 amino acids. The CDR3 DNA reads TGCGCCAGCAGCCAAGATATATTCGGAGGGAACAATGAGCAGTTCTTC. This encodes CASSQDIFGGNNEQFF.

V gene TRBV5-5 combines with J gene TRBJ2-5, with TRBD1 matching 9 bases. The trim removed 0 bases at V and 14 bases at J, leaving 5 bases unmatched. The CDR3 covers 12 residues. Germline CDR1 and CDR2: SGHKS and YYEKEE (reference sequence). The CDR3 loop is CASSLARTGVYF. CDR3 nucleotides: TGTGCCAGCAGCTTGGCCCGGACAGGGGTTTACTTC.

This clone was detected a few times. The rearrangement links TRBV19 to TRBJ2-7; 9 bases fit TRBD1. CDR3 size: 13 residues. From germline, CDR1 is LNHDA and CDR2 SQIVND (reference sequence). The J segment lost 1 base and the V segment lost 8 bases, leaving 3 bases of the junction unmatched. The CDR3 spells CASRTGVSYEQYF. The CDR3 nucleotides read TGTGCCAGTCGGACAGGGGTATCCTACGAGCAGTACTTC.

V usage is TRBV30 and J usage is TRBJ2-1; TRBD2 matches 13 bases. The ends lost 2 bases at V and 7 bases at J; junction bases unmatched: 8. CDR3 length equals 16 residues. Germline V lookup: CDR1 GTSNPN, CDR2 SVGIG (reference sequence). The CDR3, as DNA: TGTGCCTGGAGTCTGCTTAGGACTAGCGGGGGAAATGAGCAGTTCTTC. This encodes CAWSLLRTSGGNEQFF. Full variable domain (remainder filled in from reference TRBV30 and TRBJ2-1): SQTIHQWPATLVQPVGSPLSLECTVEGTSNPNLYWYRQAAGRGLQLLFYSVGIGQISSEVPQNLSASRPQDRQFILSSKKLLLSDSGFYLCAWSLLRTSGGNEQFFGPGTRLTVL.

The rearrangement uses TRBV2 and TRBJ1-2, with TRBD1 matching over 8 bases. V shed 9 bases and J 6 bases; nucleotides not matched to a gene: 9. Germline V gene sequence: CDR1 SNHLY, CDR2 FYNNEI. The CDR3 extends over 13 amino acids. CDR3 amino acids: CARTGDAGDGYTF. CDR3 bases: TGTGCCAGGACAGGGGACGCGGGCGATGGCTACACCTTC.

J is TRBJ2-5 and V is TRBV27; 8 bases are a match to TRBD2. The CDR3 loop spans 17 amino acids. After removal of 5 bases from V and 5 bases from J, the junction contained 16 bases not matched to a gene. Germline V CDR1 and CDR2: MNHEY, SMNVEV (reference sequence). The CDR3 is CASSPRGSGSSWETQYF. The DNA of the CDR3 is TGTGCCAGCAGTCCTCGAGGAAGCGGGAGCTCTTGGGAGACCCAGTACTTC.

This clone was detected only a few times. The chain couples TRBV24-1 to TRBJ2-2, with 8 nucleotides matching TRBD1. This CDR3 has 16 residues. Germline CDR1 and CDR2: KGHDR and SFDVKD. V lost 4 bases to trimming and J lost 8 bases; unmatched junction nucleotides: 11. CDR3 sequence: CATSDLGQGVGGELFF. As DNA, the CDR3 is TGTGCCACCAGTGACCTTGGACAGGGTGTAGGTGGGGAGCTGTTTTTT.

V is TRBV9 and J is TRBJ1-2; 9 bases match TRBD1. The CDR3 sequence is 15 residues long. Germline trimming cut 5 bases from V and 5 bases from J; bases unmatched to any gene: 10. Germline V gene lookup returns CDR1 SGDLS and CDR2 YYNGEE. The CDR3 loop reads CASSPQGALGYGYTF. The CDR3 coding sequence is TGTGCCAGCAGTCCACAGGGGGCGTTAGGGTATGGCTACACCTTC. Full variable domain (outside the CDR3, taken from reference TRBV9 and TRBJ1-2): DSGVTQTPKHLITATGQRVTLRCSPRSGDLSVYWYQQSLDQGLQFLIQYYNGEERAKGNILERFSAQQFPDLHSELNLSSLELGDSALYFCASSPQGALGYGYTFGSGTRLTVV.

The V and J genes are TRBV27 and TRBJ1-5; D unclear. Between the trimmed V and J ends, which lost 3 bases and 7 bases, there was a span of 13 bases. This CDR3 has 14 residues. Germline V CDR1 and CDR2: MNHEY, SMNVEV (reference sequence). The CDR3 spells CASSFGYGRQPQHF. The DNA for the CDR3 is TGTGCCAGCAGTTTCGGTTATGGGCGCCAGCCCCAGCATTTT.

The chain carries TRBV2 and TRBJ1-5, with 7 bases matching TRBD1. The CDR3 contains 17 residues. Per the germline V gene, CDR1 is SNHLY and CDR2 is FYNNEI. Trimming cost V 7 bases and J 1 base; bases outside gene matches: 13. CDR3 DNA: TGTGCCAGCACCCAGACACGGACAGGCTGGAGCAATCAGCCCCAGCATTTT. Translated, it gives CASTQTRTGWSNQPQHF. Full variable domain (rest looked up from reference TRBV2 and TRBJ1-5): EPEVTQTPSHQVTQMGQEVILRCVPISNHLYFYWYRQILGQKVEFLVSFYNNEISEKSEIFDDQFSVERPDGSNFTLKIRSTKLEDSAMYFCASTQTRTGWSNQPQHFGDGTRLSIL.

The V gene is TRBV12-3 or TRBV12-4, the J gene TRBJ2-1; no firm D call. The CDR3 contains 12 residues. V gave up 6 bases and J gave up 7 bases, with 10 bases separating them. The CDR3 reads CASRPPSNEQFF. CDR3 nucleotide sequence: TGTGCCAGCAGACCTCCTAGTAATGAGCAGTTCTTC.

The chain joins TRBV5-1 to TRBJ1-6, with TRBD1 matching 8 bases. Germline CDR1 SGHRS, CDR2 YFSETQ. The CDR3 loop spans 16 amino acids. After removal of 2 bases from V and 1 base from J, the junction contained 2 bases not matched to a gene. The CDR3 is CASSLTGGSYNSPLHF. CDR3 DNA sequence: TGCGCCAGCAGCTTAACAGGGGGTTCCTATAATTCACCCCTCCACTTT. Full variable domain (remainder filled in from reference TRBV5-1 and TRBJ1-6): KAGVTQTPRYLIKTRGQQVTLSCSPISGHRSVSWYQQTPGQGLQFLFEYFSETQRNKGNFPGRFSGRQFSNSRSEMNVSTLELGDSALYLCASSLTGGSYNSPLHFGNGTRLTVT.